Below, 27 T cell receptor beta chains from the same sample are listed, as sequenced in a study of response to subunit inactivated influenza vaccine (dated by TCRdb to 2016 to 2018). Receptor amplification or capture employed RT-PCR. TCRdb records Illumina HiSeq 2500 as the sequencer. Through fastp at Q25 and MiXCR, TCRdb rebuilt clones from the public reads, retaining in-frame beta chains. Here each entry gathers all rows of one CDR3 protein and keeps the most common genes and DNA. The sample yields a few hundred thousand distinct CDR3 sequences; 11% were counted once. 9.5% to 11% of the sample is held by the ten biggest clonotypes. The sample was also linked to a second study, of T cells expressing NK-cell markers. As noted in the second study: 5'RACE template switching, by which a universal primer site and unique molecular identifiers were added, was used to make TCR beta cDNA libraries.

This specimen consisted of PBMCs from blood, obtained on the day of vaccination. Source of these receptors: a man aged 50-60 years who received an inactivated influenza vaccine. Donor details come from another sample of the same person, matched by shared clones.

This rearrangement joins TRBV10-3 to TRBJ2-5; D is possibly TRBD1 (6 bases). Looked up from germline, CDR1 is ENHRY and CDR2 is SYGVKD. Between the trimmed V and J ends, which lost 6 bases and 2 bases, there was a span of 16 bases. The CDR3 contains 15 residues. The DNA for the CDR3 is TGTGCCATCAGGGGCCCCGGCAGGGGACAAGAGACCCAGTACTTC. Protein: CAIRGPGRGQETQYF.

This clonotype was detected many times. The chain recombines TRBV4-2 with TRBJ2-7; the D is unclear. The CDR3 runs 16 residues. Germline lookup yields CDR1 LGHNA and CDR2 YNFKEQ. Trimming left V 0 bases short and J 0 bases short, with 12 bases between. The CDR3: CASSQDAGGFSYEQYF. Written as DNA, the CDR3 is TGTGCCAGCAGCCAAGATGCTGGCGGTTTCTCCTACGAGCAGTACTTC.

The chain links TRBV15 to TRBJ2-7; either TRBD1 or TRBD2 may fit D (6 bases each). The germline V gene encodes CDR1 LNHNV and CDR2 YYDKDF (reference sequence). The CDR3 is 12 amino acids. V lost 9 bases to trimming and J lost 3 bases, with 12 bases between them. The CDR3 DNA is TGTGCCACAGGGGGGCCGAGCTACGAGCAGTACTTC. Translating gives CATGGPSYEQYF.

The V gene is TRBV18, the J gene TRBJ2-1, with 8 bases identical to TRBD2. The CDR3 spans 17 residues. J gave up 2 bases and V 2 bases, and 8 bases lay outside the gene matches. Germline values: CDR1 KGHSH, CDR2 LQKENI. The CDR3 nucleotides are TGTGCCAGCTCACCATTGATGACTAGCGAGACCTACAATGAGCAGTTCTTC. This sequence encodes CASSPLMTSETYNEQFF.

This chain joins TRBV28 and TRBJ2-5; 7 bases match TRBD2. Germline V gives CDR1 MDHEN, CDR2 SYDVKM. The CDR3 contains 13 residues. With V trimmed by 5 bases and J by 5 bases, 5 bases remained unmatched. CDR3 DNA: TGTGCCAGCAGTCTCGGGACTATGGAGACCCAGTACTTC. This encodes CASSLGTMETQYF.

The V and J genes are TRBV11-2 and TRBJ2-1; 11 positions agree with TRBD1. V shed 10 bases, J shed 9 bases, and the junction held 8 bases outside the gene matches. Germline lookup yields CDR1 SGHAT and CDR2 FQNNGV. The CDR3 consists of 13 residues. CDR3 protein: CATSGQGVGEQFF. The CDR3 DNA reads as TGTGCCACTTCGGGACAGGGGGTCGGTGAGCAGTTCTTC.

J is TRBJ1-5 and V is TRBV2; 9 bases align to TRBD1. The germline gives CDR1 SNHLY, CDR2 FYNNEI. The CDR3 extends over 15 amino acids. Trimming cost V 6 bases and J 7 bases; bases outside gene matches: 10. The CDR3 here is CASRPGQGTGQPQHF. The CDR3 DNA is TGTGCCAGCAGACCCGGACAGGGGACAGGCCAGCCCCAGCATTTT.

This clonotype has more than one count but fewer than ten. This sequence joins TRBV14 and TRBJ1-1, with 7 bases that match TRBD1. V lost 2 bases and J lost 5; bases outside the gene matches: 5. This CDR3 region has 14 residues. CDR1 and CDR2 (germline): SGHDN, FVKESK. CDR3 amino acids: CASSQWPGGTEAFF. The CDR3 DNA sequence: TGTGCCAGCAGCCAATGGCCAGGGGGGACTGAAGCTTTCTTT. The whole variable domain, filled in from reference TRBV14 and TRBJ1-1, reads EAGVTQFPSHSVIEKGQTVTLRCDPISGHDNLYWYRRVMGKEIKFLLHFVKESKQDESGMPNNRFLAERTGGTYSTLKVQPAELEDSGVYFCASSQWPGGTEAFFGQGTRLTVV.

This clonotype appeared many times. The chain has TRBV27 and TRBJ2-1; 10 bases are shared with TRBD1. This CDR3 spans 15 amino acids. Germline CDR1 and CDR2: MNHEY and SMNVEV (reference sequence). J gave up 4 bases and V 8 bases, and 8 bases lay outside the gene matches. The CDR3 DNA reads TGTGCCAGCCATACCGGGACAGGGGTATACAATGAGCAGTTCTTC. Protein: CASHTGTGVYNEQFF.

This chain connects TRBV4-2 to TRBJ2-3, with unresolved D. This CDR3 has 16 amino acids. V was trimmed by 1 base and J by 2 bases, leaving 13 bases between them. Germline V gives CDR1 LGHNA, CDR2 YNFKEQ. The CDR3 DNA is TGTGCCAGCAGCCAAGCTCTGACTTCTCACACAGATACGCAGTATTTT. Its protein is CASSQALTSHTDTQYF.

The chain links TRBV18 to TRBJ1-6, with D perhaps matching TRBD1 (6 bases). Germline CDR1 is KGHSH and CDR2 is LQKENI. The CDR3 has 14 residues. Trimming pared 4 bases from V and 9 bases from J, leaving 13 bases between. The CDR3 reads CASSRTDDLSPLHF. In DNA form, the CDR3 reads TGTGCCAGCTCACGGACAGATGACCTTTCACCCCTCCACTTT.

This clonotype turned up a few times. The rearrangement links TRBV20-1 to TRBJ2-1; D is uncertain. V was pared by 6 bases and J by 3 bases, with 15 bases between. The length of the CDR3 is 14 residues. Looked up from germline, CDR1 is DFQATT and CDR2 is SNEGSKA (reference sequence). The CDR3 region is CSAPEVEHYNEQFF. The CDR3 coding sequence is TGCAGTGCCCCAGAAGTAGAACACTACAATGAGCAGTTCTTC.

There are a few counts of this clonotype. The chain links TRBV4-1 to TRBJ2-2; 7 bases align to TRBD1. The germline CDR1 and CDR2 sequences are MGHRA and YSYEKL. J gave up 2 bases and V 4 bases, and 7 bases lay outside the gene matches. The CDR3 is 16 residues long. CDR3 residues: CASSPMGTVNTGELFF. The CDR3 DNA reads TGCGCCAGCAGCCCTATGGGGACAGTAAACACCGGGGAGCTGTTTTTT.

This chain uses TRBV18 with TRBJ1-1; 7 bases fit TRBD1. Germline lookup yields CDR1 KGHSH and CDR2 LQKENI. The trim removed 3 bases at V and 7 bases at J, leaving 8 bases unmatched. The CDR3 contains 14 residues. CDR3 residues: CASSPLGTESEAFF. CDR3 bases: TGTGCCAGCTCACCCCTCGGGACAGAGAGTGAAGCTTTCTTT.

In this sample, this clonotype turned up a few times. The CDR3 nucleotides are TGTGCCAGCGGAATAGCGGGGGGTTCGATCGAGCAGTACTTC. This sequence encodes CASGIAGGSIEQYF. The chain combines TRBV12-3 or TRBV12-4 with TRBJ2-7; TRBD2 agrees at 10 bases. CDR3 length equals 14 residues. V shed 8 bases, J shed 6 bases, and the junction held 10 bases outside the gene matches.

The chain recombines TRBV20-1 with TRBJ2-1; 14 nucleotides match TRBD2. Germline values: CDR1 DFQATT, CDR2 SNEGSKA (reference sequence). V was clipped by 1 base and J by 1 base; unmatched bases: 6. This CDR3 region has 18 residues. CDR3 sequence (DNA): TGCAGTGCTAGAGGAGGACTAGCGGGAGGTTGGTCCTACAATGAGCAGTTCTTC. Amino acids: CSARGGLAGGWSYNEQFF.

This clonotype appeared a few times. The chain is built from TRBV18 and TRBJ2-3, with D unresolved. The ends were cut back, 2 bases at V and 2 bases at J, with 8 bases in the middle. The germline V gene has CDR1 KGHSH and CDR2 LQKENI. The CDR3 has 14 amino acids. CDR3 in DNA: TGTGCCAGCTCACCAAGCCAGCCCACAGATACGCAGTATTTT. The encoded protein is CASSPSQPTDTQYF.

This clonotype was counted between two and nine times. This chain's CDR3 is CASSLGQGTEQYF. CDR3 in DNA: TGTGCCAGCAGCTTGGGACAGGGGACCGAGCAGTACTTC. This rearrangement joins TRBV9 to TRBJ2-7, with 10 bases that match TRBD1. The CDR3 sequence is 13 residues long. The ends lost 4 bases at V and 6 bases at J; junction bases unmatched: 4. Germline CDR1 reads SGDLS; CDR2 reads YYNGEE. Full variable domain (missing parts from reference TRBV9 and TRBJ2-7): DSGVTQTPKHLITATGQRVTLRCSPRSGDLSVYWYQQSLDQGLQFLIQYYNGEERAKGNILERFSAQQFPDLHSELNLSSLELGDSALYFCASSLGQGTEQYFGPGTRLTVT.

This clonotype has ten or more counts. CDR3 bases: TGCGCCAGCAGCTTGGACCCCGAATCCTACGAGCAGTACTTC. Protein: CASSLDPESYEQYF. The chain employs TRBV5-1 and TRBJ2-7; D remains ambiguous. V gave up 0 bases and J gave up 1 base, with 8 bases separating them. The CDR3 spans 14 residues. CDR1 and CDR2 from the germline V gene are SGHRS and YFSETQ.

The CDR3 here is CASSLLGQGSTDTQYF. DNA for the CDR3: TGCGCCAGCAGCTTGTTGGGACAGGGTTCCACAGATACGCAGTATTTT. The chain links TRBV5-1 to TRBJ2-3, with 9 nucleotides matching TRBD1. The CDR3 is 16 residues long. Per germline, CDR1 SGHRS and CDR2 YFSETQ. V dropped 1 base and J dropped 2; count of bases not matched to a gene: 5.

This clonotype showed up just a few times. The chain is built from TRBV10-3 and TRBJ2-3; D call uncertain. V dropped 1 base and J dropped 1 base, with 6 bases sitting between them. Germline-derived CDR1 and CDR2 are ENHRY and SYGVKD. There are 14 residues in the CDR3. CDR3 nucleotides: TGTGCCATCAGTGAGTTGCAGGGCACAGATACGCAGTATTTT. Amino acids: CAISELQGTDTQYF.

This chain links TRBV7-8 with TRBJ2-3; D uncertain. The CDR3 is 15 amino acids. In germline, CDR1 is SGHVS, CDR2 FQNEAQ. Between the trimmed V and J ends, which lost 5 bases and 0 bases, there was a span of 12 bases. Here the CDR3 DNA reads TGTGCCAGCAGCACCCTAAGTGCTAGCACAGATACGCAGTATTTT. Amino acid sequence: CASSTLSASTDTQYF.

The V call is TRBV12-3 or TRBV12-4, the J call TRBJ1-4, with D hard to call. V lost 3 bases and J lost 7, with 9 bases in between. The CDR3 covers 13 residues. CDR3 in DNA: TGTGCCAGCAGTTTCCAGATAGGTGAAAAACTGTTTTTT. This codes for CASSFQIGEKLFF.

This rearrangement joins TRBV12-3 or TRBV12-4 to TRBJ1-2, with 10 bases aligning to TRBD1. Trimming at V came to 2 bases and at J to 6 bases, leaving 3 bases not matched to a gene. This CDR3 comprises 14 residues. The CDR3 DNA follows: TGTGCCAGCAGTTTACGAGGGACAGGGGATGGCTACACCTTC. Its protein product is CASSLRGTGDGYTF.

This clonotype has a handful of counts. The chain recombines TRBV7-6 with TRBJ2-5, with TRBD1 matching over 7 bases. The germline CDR1 and CDR2 sequences are SGHVS and FNYEAQ. V lost 5 bases and J lost 5; bases outside the gene matches: 14. This CDR3 region has 16 residues. The CDR3 sequence is CASSPRLQGSIETQYF. CDR3 coding DNA: TGTGCCAGCAGCCCTCGACTACAGGGGAGTATTGAGACCCAGTACTTC.

The chain couples TRBV4-2 to TRBJ2-7; 10 bases align to TRBD1. Losses at the gene ends were 1 base for V and 0 bases for J; bases not matched to a gene: 3. The CDR3 length is 16 residues. Per germline, CDR1 LGHNA and CDR2 YNFKEQ. The CDR3 region is CASSQGGQGFSYEQYF. The DNA for the CDR3 is TGTGCCAGCAGCCAAGGGGGACAGGGGTTCTCCTACGAGCAGTACTTC.

The chain links TRBV9 to TRBJ2-1, with D perhaps matching TRBD2 (5 bases). CDR3 length: 14 residues. Trimming took off 3 bases at V and 2 bases at J, with 9 bases between the two ends. Per the germline V gene, CDR1 is SGDLS and CDR2 is YYNGEE. The CDR3 spells CASSAGNPYNEQFF. CDR3 nucleotide sequence: TGTGCCAGCAGCGCGGGGAACCCCTACAATGAGCAGTTCTTC.